One and the same sample provided the 3 T cell receptor beta chains below, sequenced in a study of T cell responses to AZD1222 COVID-19 vaccine (dated by TCRdb to about 2021). The library was prepared using the immunoSEQ multiplex PCR assay. TCRdb re-hosts the immuneACCESS table, in-frame sequences only. Its copies lack some clones; in the studies checked, an unresolved V gene accounts for under half of them, and the cause for the rest is not known. The sample table holds over 65,000 clones, of which 75% to 90% were seen once. The ten largest clones capture more than 5% of the sample. Taken with the paper, the label for time point translates to: baseline before first vaccination. The sequencing used peripheral blood, collected on day 0 of AZD1222 vaccination. These receptors were collected from an adult in good health.

CDR3 sequence: CASTLGGGKQYF. The DNA of the CDR3 is TGTGCCAGCACCTTAGGGGGCGGTAAGCAGTACTTC. This chain joins TRBV12-3 or TRBV12-4 and TRBJ2-7, with 7 bases aligning to TRBD1. V lost 7 bases and J lost 8; bases outside the gene matches: 8. The CDR3 spans 12 residues.

The chain joins TRBV5-1 to TRBJ2-1, with unresolved D. Germline V CDR1 and CDR2: SGHRS, YFSETQ. Trimming shortened V by 4 bases and J by 3 bases, and 20 bases separated the two germline ends. This CDR3 is 17 amino acids long. CDR3 nucleotide sequence: TGCGCCAGCAGCGACACTTGGGGTAGAGATTACTACAATGAGCAGTTCTTC. Translated, it gives CASSDTWGRDYYNEQFF.

This chain links TRBV14 with TRBJ2-5; D may match TRBD1 or TRBD2 (5 bases each). Germline CDR1 and CDR2: SGHDN and FVKESK. The CDR3 has 15 residues. V was shortened by 3 bases and J by 4 bases, with 15 bases between the two germline ends. The CDR3 nucleotides are TGTGCCAGCAGCCACGCCCTCGGGGCCGCAGAGACCCAGTACTTC. Translating gives CASSHALGAAETQYF. The whole variable domain, filled in from reference TRBV14 and TRBJ2-5, reads EAGVTQFPSHSVIEKGQTVTLRCDPISGHDNLYWYRRVMGKEIKFLLHFVKESKQDESGMPNNRFLAERTGGTYSTLKVQPAELEDSGVYFCASSHALGAAETQYFGPGTRLLVL.